The TCR beta chain under discussion was sequenced for a study of PD-1 blockade in classical Hodgkin lymphoma. Study-level results: While CD8+ TCR diversity did not rise significantly by C4D1, CD4+ TCR diversity did. The study found complete responders had baseline diversity similar to newly diagnosed patients.

Repertoires were generated with immunoSEQ multiplex PCR, while TCRdb's copy carries only in-frame clones and drops some. The sample holds some 150,000 clones, about 81% seen once. In regard to this clone: Antigen unknown.

Patients all relapsed after autologous stem cell transplantation, and there was variation in brentuximab vedotin exposure. The CDR3 sequence is 16 residues long. V lost 3 bases and J 11 bases, leaving 24 bases between the germline ends. From germline, CDR1 is SGHKS and CDR2 YYEKEE (reference sequence). This receptor was obtained from a human donor with classical Hodgkin lymphoma. The specimen comprised peripheral blood mononuclear cells (PBMCs), sampled before the second cycle of nivolumab. The chain employs TRBV5-5 and TRBJ1-5; a possible D gene is TRBD1 (6 bases). The DNA for the CDR3 is TGTGCCAGCAGCTCAACTCCAGGGGCCCCGGCCCTGGCCCAGCATTTT. It encodes CASSSTPGAPALAQHF.